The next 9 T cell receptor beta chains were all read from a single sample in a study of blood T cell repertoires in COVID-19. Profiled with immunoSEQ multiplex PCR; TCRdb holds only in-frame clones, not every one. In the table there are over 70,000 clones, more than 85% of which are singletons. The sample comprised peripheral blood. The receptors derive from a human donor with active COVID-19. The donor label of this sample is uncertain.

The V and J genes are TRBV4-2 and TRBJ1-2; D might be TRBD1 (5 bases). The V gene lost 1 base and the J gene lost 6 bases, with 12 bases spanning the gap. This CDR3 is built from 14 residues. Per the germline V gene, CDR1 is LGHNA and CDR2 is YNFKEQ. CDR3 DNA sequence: TGTGCCAGCAGCCAAGGACAGTCAGTGGATGGCTACACCTTC. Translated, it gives CASSQGQSVDGYTF.

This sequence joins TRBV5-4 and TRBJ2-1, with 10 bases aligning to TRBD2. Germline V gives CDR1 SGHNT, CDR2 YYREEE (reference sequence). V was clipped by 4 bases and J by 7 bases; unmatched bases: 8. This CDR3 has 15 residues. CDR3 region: CASSRQRGGRNEQFF. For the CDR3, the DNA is TGTGCCAGCAGCCGGCAGCGGGGGGGTAGAAATGAGCAGTTCTTC.

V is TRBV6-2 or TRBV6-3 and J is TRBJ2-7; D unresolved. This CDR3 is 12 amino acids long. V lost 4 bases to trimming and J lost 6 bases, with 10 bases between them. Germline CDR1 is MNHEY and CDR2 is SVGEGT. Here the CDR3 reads CASSSTAREQYF. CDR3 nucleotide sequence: TGTGCCAGCAGTTCCACTGCCCGCGAGCAGTACTTC.

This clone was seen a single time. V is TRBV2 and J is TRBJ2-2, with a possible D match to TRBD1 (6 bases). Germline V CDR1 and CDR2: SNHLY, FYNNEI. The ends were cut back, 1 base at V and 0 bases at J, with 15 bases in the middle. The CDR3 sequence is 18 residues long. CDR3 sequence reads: CASSEGSGHGPNTGELFF. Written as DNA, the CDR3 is TGTGCCAGCAGTGAAGGCTCGGGACATGGCCCGAACACCGGGGAGCTGTTTTTT.

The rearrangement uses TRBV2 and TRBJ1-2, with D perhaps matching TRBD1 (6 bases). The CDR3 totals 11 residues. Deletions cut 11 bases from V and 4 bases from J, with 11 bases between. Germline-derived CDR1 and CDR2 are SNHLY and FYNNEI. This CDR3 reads CAGQGIYGYTF. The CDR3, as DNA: TGTGCCGGTCAGGGGATCTATGGCTACACCTTC.

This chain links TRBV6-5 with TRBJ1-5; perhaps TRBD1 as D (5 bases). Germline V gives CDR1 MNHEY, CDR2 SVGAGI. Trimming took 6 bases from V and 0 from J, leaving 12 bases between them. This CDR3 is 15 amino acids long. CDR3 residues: CASRTGGDSNQPQHF. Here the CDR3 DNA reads TGTGCCAGCAGAACCGGGGGGGATAGCAATCAGCCCCAGCATTTT.

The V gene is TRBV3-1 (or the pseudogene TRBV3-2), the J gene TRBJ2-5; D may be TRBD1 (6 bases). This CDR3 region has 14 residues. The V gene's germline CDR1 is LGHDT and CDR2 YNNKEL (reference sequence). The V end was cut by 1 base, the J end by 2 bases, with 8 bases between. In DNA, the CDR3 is TGTGCCAGCAGCCAAGCCGGACAGCAAGAGACCCAGTACTTC. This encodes CASSQAGQQETQYF.

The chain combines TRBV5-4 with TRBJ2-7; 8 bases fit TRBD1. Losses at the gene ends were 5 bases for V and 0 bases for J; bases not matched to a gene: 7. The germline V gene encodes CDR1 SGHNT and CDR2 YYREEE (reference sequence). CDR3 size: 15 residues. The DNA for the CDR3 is TGTGCCAGCAGTACTGCCGGGACAGGCTCCTACGAGCAGTACTTC. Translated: CASSTAGTGSYEQYF.

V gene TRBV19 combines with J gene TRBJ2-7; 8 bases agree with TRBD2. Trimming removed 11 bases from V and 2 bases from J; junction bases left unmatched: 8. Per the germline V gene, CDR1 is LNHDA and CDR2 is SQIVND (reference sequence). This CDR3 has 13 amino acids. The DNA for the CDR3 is TGTGCCGCGGGAGGCGGAGCGACCTACGAGCAGTACTTC. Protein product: CAAGGGATYEQYF.